The next 6 T cell receptor beta chains were all read from a single sample in a study of T cell responses to AZD1222 COVID-19 vaccine. This table comes from immunoSEQ multiplex PCR, and its TCRdb copy is limited to in-frame clones, with some not included. The repertoire holds some 150,000 clones, with 85% to 90% as singletons. Sequences were derived from peripheral blood, sampled on day 0 of MenACWY control vaccination. These TCRs come from an adult in good health.

The chain uses TRBV29-1 and TRBJ2-1; the match to TRBD2 covers 11 bases. Germline CDR1 and CDR2: SQVTM and ANQGSEA. V gave up 5 bases and J gave up 5 bases; unmatched junction bases: 5. This CDR3 region has 14 residues. DNA of the CDR3: TGCAGCGTTCTGATAGCGGGAGGGGACAATGAGCAGTTCTTC. Protein: CSVLIAGGDNEQFF.

The genes are TRBV7-9 and TRBJ1-6; D remains unclear. This CDR3 region has 12 residues. V lost 1 base and J lost 9, with 4 bases in between. From germline, CDR1 is SEHNR and CDR2 FQNEAQ (reference sequence). The CDR3 protein is CASSLGVSPLHF. In nucleotides, the CDR3 is TGTGCCAGCAGCTTAGGGGTTTCACCCCTCCACTTT.

The chain carries TRBV28 and TRBJ1-2; unclear D gene. This CDR3 contains 13 residues. CDR1 is MDHEN and CDR2 is SYDVKM in the germline V gene. V was shortened by 2 bases and J by 12 bases, with 16 bases between the two germline ends. CDR3 DNA sequence: TGTGCCAGCAGTTTAAGGTTGACCCCGGGAAACACCTTC. This codes for CASSLRLTPGNTF.

As regards this clone: Other DNA variants within this sample encode the same CDR3. The chain is built from TRBV19 and TRBJ2-1; D is uncertain. This CDR3 has 13 amino acids. V lost 1 base to trimming and J lost 5 bases, with 6 bases between them. Germline V gene lookup returns CDR1 LNHDA and CDR2 SQIVND (reference sequence). CDR3 bases: TGTGCCAGTAGTATAGGCCTCCACAATGAGCAGTTCTTC. This codes for CASSIGLHNEQFF.

This chain joins TRBV27 and TRBJ1-5, with TRBD1 as a possible D gene (5 bases). V dropped 6 bases and J dropped 6 bases, with 21 bases sitting between them. Germline CDR1 reads MNHEY; CDR2 reads SMNVEV (reference sequence). The CDR3 extends over 16 amino acids. CDR3 DNA sequence: TGTGCCAGCAGACCGGGGATCCTTTTAGGGGTTCAGCCCCAGCATTTT. This encodes CASRPGILLGVQPQHF.

The J gene is TRBJ2-2, the V gene TRBV27; 9 bases are shared with TRBD1. The CDR3 has 17 amino acids. The V gene end was trimmed by 7 bases and the J gene end by 4 bases; junction bases not matched to a gene: 13. Germline CDR1 is MNHEY and CDR2 is SMNVEV (reference sequence). CDR3 in DNA: TGTGCCAGCACCCCCTTTGGACGGGACAGGGCCACCGGGGAGCTGTTTTTT. Its translation is CASTPFGRDRATGELFF.